The 19 T cell receptor beta chains below all came from one sample that was sequenced in a study of T-cell reconstitution after alpha-beta-depleted transplantation in children. The TCRbeta library incorporated unique molecular identifiers. MiXCR was run by TCRdb on the PCR reads, yielding one entry per CDR3 protein. Among around 230,000 distinct CDR3 sequences listed, approximately 17% were seen once. The sequences come from PBMCs, mostly from graft donor cells, collected 360 days after TCRalphabeta/CD19-depleted stem cell transplant. Receptor source: a male patient aged 2 to 10 who had a stem cell transplant for acute lymphoblastic leukemia, so the T cells may come from the graft donor.

This sequence joins TRBV29-1 and TRBJ2-7, with D maybe TRBD2 (6 bases). Germline V CDR1 and CDR2: SQVTM, ANQGSEA. CDR3 length: 12 residues. The V end lost 0 bases, the J end lost 6 bases, and 9 bases lay between the germline ends. The DNA for the CDR3 is TGCAGCGTTGAAGAGCAGACTAGCGAGCAGTACTTC. Its translation: CSVEEQTSEQYF.

This clonotype came up a few times. The gene calls are TRBV28 and TRBJ1-4, with D perhaps TRBD1 (5 bases). Between the trimmed V and J ends, which lost 3 bases and 5 bases, there was a span of 13 bases. Germline V gene data show CDR1 as MDHEN and CDR2 as SYDVKM. The CDR3 has 15 residues. CDR3 coding DNA: TGTGCCAGCAGTTTCGGAGGGGAGGAAAATGAAAAACTGTTTTTT. It codes for CASSFGGEENEKLFF. The whole variable domain, filled in from reference TRBV28 and TRBJ1-4, reads DVKVTQSSRYLVKRTGEKVFLECVQDMDHENMFWYRQDPGLGLRLIYFSYDVKMKEKGDIPEGYSVSREKKERFSLILESASTNQTSMYLCASSFGGEENEKLFFGSGTQLSVL.

This clonotype was seen only a few times. The rearrangement uses TRBV19 and TRBJ1-1; 8 nucleotides agree with TRBD1. V was clipped by 3 bases and J by 1 base; unmatched bases: 7. The CDR3 contains 16 residues. Per germline, CDR1 LNHDA and CDR2 SQIVND (reference sequence). This CDR3 is CASSIVAGGANTEAFF. The CDR3 DNA follows: TGTGCCAGTAGTATCGTGGCAGGGGGCGCGAACACTGAAGCTTTCTTT. Full variable domain (outside the CDR3, taken from reference TRBV19 and TRBJ1-1): DGGITQSPKYLFRKEGQNVTLSCEQNLNHDAMYWYRQDPGQGLRLIYYSQIVNDFQKGDIAEGYSVSREKKESFPLTVTSAQKNPTAFYLCASSIVAGGANTEAFFGQGTRLTVV.

The chain couples TRBV5-1 to TRBJ2-2; 7 bases match TRBD1. CDR1 SGHRS and CDR2 YFSETQ come from the germline V gene. This CDR3 region has 16 residues. The V gene end was trimmed by 0 bases and the J gene end by 6 bases; junction bases not matched to a gene: 8. CDR3 region: CASSLAPRGFAGELFF. DNA for the CDR3: TGCGCCAGCAGCTTGGCCCCCAGGGGGTTTGCCGGGGAGCTGTTTTTT.

By share, this clonotype counts as medium-sized (0.01 to 0.1%). V and J are TRBV7-9 and TRBJ2-2, with a tentative D call TRBD1 (5 bases). The CDR3 covers 16 residues. V was trimmed by 10 bases and J by 0 bases, leaving 18 bases between them. Germline assignment: CDR1 SEHNR and CDR2 FQNEAQ (reference sequence). The CDR3 bases are TGTGCCACCCGAGCGTGGGGCTCCACGAACACCGGGGAGCTGTTTTTT. Its translation: CATRAWGSTNTGELFF.

The chain links TRBV4-2 to TRBJ2-6, with 11 bases lining up with TRBD1. The V and J ends lost 0 bases and 0 bases, in that order; junction bases with no gene match: 7. The CDR3 has 20 residues. CDR1 and CDR2 from the germline V gene are LGHNA and YNFKEQ. The CDR3 reads CASSQDLRDRGVSGANVLTF. CDR3 nucleotides: TGTGCCAGCAGCCAAGATTTGCGGGACAGGGGGGTCTCTGGGGCCAACGTCCTGACTTTC.

In this sample, this clonotype turned up a few times. V gene TRBV30 combines with J gene TRBJ1-1; tentative D call: TRBD1 (6 bases). Trimming pared 0 bases from V and 5 bases from J, leaving 10 bases between. The CDR3 runs to 13 residues. In germline, CDR1 is GTSNPN, CDR2 SVGIG (reference sequence). The CDR3 coding sequence is TGTGCCTGGAGTGTAGAGGGGGGGACTGAAGCTTTCTTT. Translation: CAWSVEGGTEAFF.

This clonotype has at least ten counts. The CDR3 here is CASSPLGQGNEQYF. The CDR3 DNA is TGTGCCAGCAGTCCCCTGGGACAGGGAAACGAGCAGTACTTC. The V gene is TRBV12-3 or TRBV12-4, the J gene TRBJ2-7; 9 bases fit TRBD1. This CDR3 contains 14 residues. The V gene end was trimmed by 5 bases and the J gene end by 5 bases; junction bases not matched to a gene: 7.

The chain uses TRBV9 and TRBJ2-7; the match to TRBD1 covers 10 bases. Germline CDR1 and CDR2: SGDLS and YYNGEE. The CDR3 has 16 amino acids. V shed 3 bases, J shed 4 bases, and the junction held 10 bases outside the gene matches. In DNA form, the CDR3 reads TGTGCCAGCAGCGATCCTGACAGGGGGCGCATATACGAGCAGTACTTC. It specifies CASSDPDRGRIYEQYF.

This clonotype showed up just a few times. The J gene is TRBJ2-4, the V gene TRBV27; either TRBD1 or TRBD2 may fit D (5 bases each). V dropped 4 bases and J dropped 9 bases, with 16 bases sitting between them. CDR3 size: 14 residues. Germline CDR1 reads MNHEY; CDR2 reads SMNVEV (reference sequence). The CDR3 DNA is TGTGCCAGCAGTTGGGGGATGAATGAAGGCATTCAGTACTTC. Its protein product is CASSWGMNEGIQYF.

This clonotype was seen a few times. The genes are TRBV12-3 or TRBV12-4 and TRBJ2-2; unclear D gene. This CDR3 region has 14 residues. The ends were cut back, 3 bases at V and 0 bases at J, with 5 bases in the middle. In DNA form, the CDR3 reads TGTGCCAGCAGTTTCCGGCCGAACACCGGGGAGCTGTTTTTT. It yields the protein CASSFRPNTGELFF.

This clonotype was detected many times. This chain connects TRBV27 to TRBJ1-1; maybe TRBD1 (5 bases). V was clipped by 0 bases and J by 5 bases, with 16 bases between them. Germline CDR1 is MNHEY and CDR2 is SMNVEV (reference sequence). CDR3 length equals 16 residues. Here the CDR3 DNA reads TGTGCCAGCAGTTTATCTCTTGGGGGGAGAAGTACTGAAGCTTTCTTT. Translating it yields CASSLSLGGRSTEAFF.

This clonotype was picked up a small number of times. The chain is built from TRBV7-9 and TRBJ2-1; D gene uncertain. Germline V gene sequence: CDR1 SEHNR, CDR2 FQNEAQ (reference sequence). V lost 2 bases and J lost 5, with 19 bases in between. The CDR3 is made up of 17 amino acids. CDR3 sequence (DNA): TGTGCCAGCAGCTTACCCCCCCTGAGGTCTGTTAACAATGAGCAGTTCTTC. Its protein product is CASSLPPLRSVNNEQFF. Full variable domain (missing parts from reference TRBV7-9 and TRBJ2-1): DTGVSQNPRHKITKRGQNVTFRCDPISEHNRLYWYRQTLGQGPEFLTYFQNEAQLEKSRLLSDRFSAERPKGSFSTLEIQRTEQGDSAMYLCASSLPPLRSVNNEQFFGPGTRLTVL.

The V call is TRBV7-6, the J call TRBJ2-1, with D perhaps assigned TRBD1 or TRBD2 (6 bases each). CDR1 SGHVS and CDR2 FNYEAQ come from the germline V gene. This CDR3 contains 14 residues. Between the trimmed V and J ends, which lost 4 bases and 6 bases, there was a span of 13 bases. CDR3 loop: CASSSRGGPNEQFF. Written as DNA, the CDR3 is TGTGCCAGCAGCTCCAGAGGGGGGCCCAATGAGCAGTTCTTC.

The chain combines TRBV19 with TRBJ1-3; TRBD1 matches 9 bases. The CDR3 is 15 residues long. V was clipped by 9 bases and J by 3 bases; unmatched bases: 9. The germline CDR1 and CDR2 sequences are LNHDA and SQIVND (reference sequence). The CDR3 sequence is CASRPRDRDGNTIYF. As DNA, the CDR3 is TGTGCCAGCAGACCCCGGGACAGGGATGGAAACACCATATATTTT.

The chain combines TRBV4-2 with TRBJ2-1; D is perhaps TRBD2 (5 bases). Trimming stripped 0 bases from V and 3 bases from J, with 9 bases between. The CDR3 length is 15 residues. In germline, CDR1 is LGHNA, CDR2 YNFKEQ. CDR3 in DNA: TGTGCCAGCAGCCAAGATAAGCGGTTCTACAATGAGCAGTTCTTC. It specifies CASSQDKRFYNEQFF.

The V and J genes are TRBV24-1 and TRBJ2-1, with 12 nucleotides matching TRBD2. CDR3 size: 17 residues. CDR1 and CDR2 (germline): KGHDR, SFDVKD. J lost 5 bases, V lost 1 base, and 5 bases had no gene match. CDR3 DNA sequence: TGTGCCACCAGTGATTTTTTGCCTAGCGGGGGGGACAATGAGCAGTTCTTC. Translating gives CATSDFLPSGGDNEQFF.

CDR3 DNA: TGTGCCAGCAGCTTATTGAGAGGGCAGGGGGTAGCCAAAAACATTCAGTACTTC. This codes for CASSLLRGQGVAKNIQYF. The chain is built from TRBV11-2 and TRBJ2-4, with 7 positions matching TRBD1. V was clipped by 2 bases and J by 0 bases; unmatched bases: 10. The CDR3 consists of 18 residues. Germline V gene lookup returns CDR1 SGHAT and CDR2 FQNNGV.

This rearrangement joins TRBV4-2 to TRBJ2-7; D remains ambiguous. The CDR3 is 16 residues long. Trimming cost V 4 bases and J 3 bases, with 19 bases left between them. CDR1 and CDR2 (germline): LGHNA, YNFKEQ. The CDR3 sequence is CASSPESGQRGYEQYF. In DNA form, the CDR3 reads TGTGCCAGCAGCCCGGAATCCGGGCAGCGAGGCTACGAGCAGTACTTC.